This T cell receptor (beta chain) appears in the sequencing data of a study of OX40 agonist ivuxolimab in advanced cancers. Study-wide context: Patients were about 83% male with ages about 20 to 79, mean roughly 64. Broader study findings: By week 6 at 0.1 to 3.0 mg/kg, blood CD4+ and CD8+ T cells had expanded clonally.

In the case of this clone: Its antigen is undetermined.

Sequenced by immunoSEQ multiplex PCR; TCRdb stores in-frame clones only, minus some. The table shows tens of thousands of clones, with 84% occurring only once. Trimming at V came to 0 bases and at J to 2 bases, leaving 9 bases not matched to a gene. This CDR3 has 19 amino acids. Per germline, CDR1 MNHEY and CDR2 SMNVEV (reference sequence). Blood draws occurred at baseline, cycle 4 day 1, and cycle 7 day 1. The sample was CD4+ or CD8+ T cells sorted from blood, taken in a trial of the OX40 agonist ivuxolimab. The rearrangement uses TRBV27 and TRBJ2-1, with 11 positions matching TRBD2. The sequence was collected from an adult with an advanced solid tumor such as melanoma, head and neck, liver or kidney cancer. The CDR3 DNA reads as TGTGCCAGCAGTTTATCAGGCACCATAGCGGGGGGGACCTACAATGAGCAGTTCTTC. This translates into CASSLSGTIAGGTYNEQFF.